Shown below are 27 T cell receptor beta chains from a single sample sequenced in a study of blood T cell repertoires in COVID-19. Sequencing was performed with immunoSEQ multiplex PCR; in TCRdb, only in-frame clones are kept and a portion is missing. The sample lists about 180,000 clones; 86% were seen once. Sequencing was performed on PBMCs or T cells enriched from blood (not recorded which). The source is a woman aged 25 to 39 who had recovered from COVID-19.

This clone was found once. The chain combines TRBV2 with TRBJ2-7; D might be TRBD2 (5 bases). CDR3 length: 17 residues. V lost 8 bases to trimming and J lost 2 bases, with 25 bases between them. Germline CDR1 and CDR2: SNHLY and FYNNEI. Here the CDR3 reads CASYQPDSAEGTYEQYF. Here the CDR3 DNA reads TGTGCCAGCTACCAACCGGACTCCGCGGAAGGGACCTACGAGCAGTACTTC.

CDR3 in DNA: TGTGCCTGGACCCGAACGGTCGGGGAGCTGTTTTTT. Translation: CAWTRTVGELFF. This sequence joins TRBV30 and TRBJ2-2; no clear D. Germline V gives CDR1 GTSNPN, CDR2 SVGIG (reference sequence). The CDR3 extends over 12 amino acids. V was pared by 4 bases and J by 7 bases, with 10 bases between.

The J gene is TRBJ1-6, the V gene TRBV2, with 8 bases that match TRBD1. The germline V gene encodes CDR1 SNHLY and CDR2 FYNNEI. This CDR3 is 14 amino acids long. The ends lost 6 bases at V and 7 bases at J; junction bases unmatched: 5. In nucleotides, the CDR3 is TGTGCCAGCAGCGACGGACAGGGAAATTCACCCCTCCACTTT. Protein: CASSDGQGNSPLHF.

The chain links TRBV28 to TRBJ1-1; D remains ambiguous. Trimming shortened V by 3 bases and J by 7 bases, and 12 bases separated the two germline ends. The CDR3 is 13 residues long. From germline, CDR1 is MDHEN and CDR2 SYDVKM. The CDR3 DNA reads TGTGCCAGCAGTTTCAGTTTCGCCCGTGAAGCTTTCTTT. The encoded protein is CASSFSFAREAFF. The full variable domain, rest sourced from reference TRBV28 and TRBJ1-1, is DVKVTQSSRYLVKRTGEKVFLECVQDMDHENMFWYRQDPGLGLRLIYFSYDVKMKEKGDIPEGYSVSREKKERFSLILESASTNQTSMYLCASSFSFAREAFFGQGTRLTVV.

This clone was recorded once. The rearrangement links TRBV27 to TRBJ2-7; 8 bases map to TRBD2. The V segment lost 4 bases and the J segment 6 bases; nucleotides outside the gene matches: 11. The CDR3 covers 15 residues. Germline assignment: CDR1 MNHEY and CDR2 SMNVEV (reference sequence). CDR3 coding DNA: TGTGCCAGCAGTTCACTCCCCGGGAGGGCGGTCGAGCAGTACTTC. Protein: CASSSLPGRAVEQYF.

This clone was counted many times. V and J are TRBV11-3 and TRBJ2-1; 7 bases align to TRBD2. Germline loops: CDR1 SGHNT, CDR2 YENEEA. This CDR3 has 14 residues. The V segment lost 1 base and the J segment 8 bases; nucleotides outside the gene matches: 5. The CDR3 DNA reads TGTGCCAGCAGCTTAGGGCGGGAGATTGATGAGCAGTTCTTC. Translated, it gives CASSLGREIDEQFF.

The rearrangement uses TRBV7-9 and TRBJ1-2; the D gene is possibly TRBD1 (5 bases). Trimming pared 5 bases from V and 6 bases from J, leaving 13 bases between. The CDR3 consists of 13 residues. CDR1 SEHNR and CDR2 FQNEAQ come from the germline V gene (reference sequence). For the CDR3, the DNA is TGTGCCAGCAGCCCAGCGGGGGACCATGGCTACACCTTC. It specifies CASSPAGDHGYTF.

J is TRBJ1-4 and V is TRBV5-4, with 7 bases matching TRBD1. The germline gives CDR1 SGHNT, CDR2 YYREEE (reference sequence). The V segment lost 4 bases and the J segment 5 bases; nucleotides outside the gene matches: 5. CDR3 length equals 14 residues. Written as DNA, the CDR3 is TGTGCCAGCAGCCAGGGGGGCCGGAATGAAAAACTGTTTTTT. It yields the protein CASSQGGRNEKLFF.

The rearrangement uses TRBV5-1 and TRBJ1-3, with D hard to call. Germline V gene data show CDR1 as SGHRS and CDR2 as YFSETQ. The CDR3 has 20 residues. V dropped 0 bases and J dropped 0 bases, with 22 bases sitting between them. CDR3 region: CASSLVYQPRHGSSGNTIYF. In DNA form, the CDR3 reads TGCGCCAGCAGCTTGGTATACCAACCACGGCATGGGAGCTCTGGAAACACCATATATTTT. Variable domain in full (rest from reference TRBV5-1 and TRBJ1-3): KAGVTQTPRYLIKTRGQQVTLSCSPISGHRSVSWYQQTPGQGLQFLFEYFSETQRNKGNFPGRFSGRQFSNSRSEMNVSTLELGDSALYLCASSLVYQPRHGSSGNTIYFGEGSWLTVV.

In its sample, this clone was seen once. The rearrangement links TRBV7-2 to TRBJ1-2; 7 bases agree with TRBD1. V gave up 4 bases and J gave up 3 bases; unmatched junction bases: 2. The CDR3 is made up of 13 amino acids. Germline CDR1 SGHTA, CDR2 FQGNSA. The CDR3 region is CASSWDSYYGYTF. The CDR3 DNA sequence: TGTGCCAGCAGCTGGGACAGCTACTATGGCTACACCTTC. Complete variable domain (other parts from reference TRBV7-2 and TRBJ1-2): GAGVSQSPSNKVTEKGKDVELRCDPISGHTALYWYRQSLGQGLEFLIYFQGNSAPDKSGLPSDRFSAERTGGSVSTLTIQRTQQEDSAVYLCASSWDSYYGYTFGSGTRLTVV.

This chain joins TRBV24-1 and TRBJ2-1; TRBD2 matches at 12 bases. Germline V gives CDR1 KGHDR, CDR2 SFDVKD. There are 16 residues in the CDR3. V lost 0 bases and J lost 6; bases outside the gene matches: 2. CDR3: CATSDLGLAGTNEQFF. CDR3 nucleotides: TGTGCCACCAGTGATTTGGGACTAGCGGGGACCAATGAGCAGTTCTTC.

Many counts were recorded for this clone. This sequence joins TRBV2 and TRBJ2-1; D possibly corresponds to TRBD2 (5 bases). This CDR3 contains 12 residues. CDR1 SNHLY and CDR2 FYNNEI come from the germline V gene. Trimming left V 3 bases short and J 6 bases short, with 6 bases between. The CDR3: CASSEGSNEQFF. The CDR3, as DNA: TGTGCCAGCAGTGAGGGGAGCAATGAGCAGTTCTTC.

The chain combines TRBV5-1 with TRBJ1-1, with D possibly matching TRBD1 (5 bases). Germline CDR1 and CDR2: SGHRS and YFSETQ. The CDR3 runs 13 residues. Trimming took 0 bases from V and 4 from J, leaving 7 bases between them. The CDR3 protein is CASSLDQGTEAFF. CDR3 DNA: TGCGCCAGCAGCTTGGATCAGGGCACTGAAGCTTTCTTT. Supplemented by reference TRBV5-1 and TRBJ1-1, the full variable domain reads KAGVTQTPRYLIKTRGQQVTLSCSPISGHRSVSWYQQTPGQGLQFLFEYFSETQRNKGNFPGRFSGRQFSNSRSEMNVSTLELGDSALYLCASSLDQGTEAFFGQGTRLTVV.

The V gene is TRBV7-8, the J gene TRBJ1-4; 7 bases align to TRBD1. CDR3 length equals 15 residues. Germline V gene sequence: CDR1 SGHVS, CDR2 FQNEAQ. Trimming took 1 base from V and 3 from J; bases not matched to a gene: 2. The CDR3 is CASSLDGTANEKLFF. DNA for the CDR3: TGTGCCAGCAGCTTAGACGGGACAGCTAATGAAAAACTGTTTTTT. Combining the CDR3 with reference TRBV7-8 and TRBJ1-4 gives the whole variable domain GAGVSQSPRYKVAKRGQDVALRCDPISGHVSLFWYQQALGQGPEFLTYFQNEAQLDKSGLPSDRFFAERPEGSVSTLKIQRTQQEDSAVYLCASSLDGTANEKLFFGSGTQLSVL.

J is TRBJ1-5 and V is TRBV2; tentative D call: TRBD1 (6 bases). CDR1 is SNHLY and CDR2 is FYNNEI in the germline V gene. V was trimmed by 5 bases and J by 0 bases, leaving 17 bases between them. This CDR3 spans 17 amino acids. The CDR3 reads CASSPPWTEDSNQPQHF. CDR3 nucleotides: TGTGCCAGCAGTCCCCCTTGGACAGAGGATAGCAATCAGCCCCAGCATTTT.

The V and J genes are TRBV4-1 and TRBJ2-1; D call uncertain. CDR3 length: 17 amino acids. CDR1 is MGHRA and CDR2 is YSYEKL in the germline V gene. The V and J ends lost 4 bases and 7 bases respectively, with 23 bases between them. CDR3 loop: CASSPASRYWVENEQFF. The DNA of the CDR3 is TGCGCCAGCAGCCCAGCTTCGAGGTATTGGGTGGAAAATGAGCAGTTCTTC.

The J gene is TRBJ2-3, the V gene TRBV2; 13 bases are shared with TRBD2. Germline V gene data show CDR1 as SNHLY and CDR2 as FYNNEI. The CDR3 covers 15 residues. The V and J ends lost 7 bases and 7 bases, in that order; junction bases with no gene match: 8. The CDR3 nucleotides are TGTGCCAGCAACCAACTAGCGGGAGGGGGTAATACGCAGTATTTT. It specifies CASNQLAGGGNTQYF.

This clone was counted a single time. The V and J genes are TRBV7-8 and TRBJ1-6, with D unresolved. The germline gives CDR1 SGHVS, CDR2 FQNEAQ. The length of the CDR3 is 15 residues. V gave up 1 base and J gave up 7 bases, with 11 bases separating them. CDR3 residues: CASSLGAGLNSPLHF. CDR3 sequence (DNA): TGTGCCAGCAGCTTAGGGGCCGGCCTAAATTCACCCCTCCACTTT.

The chain couples TRBV5-1 to TRBJ2-3; 12 bases align to TRBD1. With 4 bases clipped from V and 4 bases from J, the junction kept 4 bases outside the gene matches. Germline-derived CDR1 and CDR2 are SGHRS and YFSETQ. CDR3 size: 15 residues. The CDR3 protein is CASSPGTGGADTQYF. The CDR3 DNA is TGCGCCAGCAGCCCCGGGACAGGGGGCGCAGATACGCAGTATTTT.

The rearrangement joins TRBV27 to TRBJ2-7; TRBD2 is a possible D gene (5 bases). Trimming cost V 5 bases and J 6 bases, with 8 bases left between them. CDR3 length: 11 residues. Germline V gives CDR1 MNHEY, CDR2 SMNVEV (reference sequence). As DNA, the CDR3 is TGTGCCAGCAGTGGCACTAGCGAGCAGTACTTC. Amino acids: CASSGTSEQYF.

The chain carries TRBV7-3 and TRBJ1-1; 7 bases are shared with TRBD1. CDR3 length: 15 residues. The trim removed 4 bases at V and 2 bases at J, leaving 7 bases unmatched. Germline assignment: CDR1 SGHTA and CDR2 FQGTGA. The CDR3 here is CASSSSRDSNTEAFF. The CDR3 DNA reads as TGTGCCAGCAGCTCCAGTCGGGACAGTAACACTGAAGCTTTCTTT.

The CDR3 DNA reads as TGTGCCAGCAGCTTGGGACCCCAATCCTCGGCGGGGTCCTACGAGCAGTACTTC. Its translation is CASSLGPQSSAGSYEQYF. The rearrangement uses TRBV7-8 and TRBJ2-7; possible D gene TRBD2, 6 bases. The germline V and J ends were trimmed by 3 bases and 1 base, with 22 bases remaining between them. Germline CDR1 and CDR2: SGHVS and FQNEAQ. This CDR3 region has 18 residues.

This clone was seen a handful of times. V is TRBV10-1 and J is TRBJ2-7; maybe TRBD2 (5 bases). V dropped 1 base and J dropped 4 bases, with 8 bases sitting between them. Germline V gene data show CDR1 as WNHNN and CDR2 as SYGVQD (reference sequence). CDR3 length: 13 amino acids. The CDR3 bases are TGCGCCAGCAGTGAGTTCCGGGAATACGAGCAGTACTTC. This gives the protein CASSEFREYEQYF.

The V and J genes are TRBV11-1 and TRBJ1-1; TRBD1 agrees at 7 bases. The germline CDR1 and CDR2 sequences are SGHAT and FQDESV (reference sequence). V shed 4 bases and J 5 bases; nucleotides not matched to a gene: 10. This CDR3 is built from 15 residues. The CDR3 DNA reads as TGTGCCAGCAGCTACCGACAGGGACGATTGACTGAAGCTTTCTTT. Protein sequence: CASSYRQGRLTEAFF.

This clone was counted once. V gene TRBV9 combines with J gene TRBJ2-2; 7 bases are shared with TRBD2. Germline CDR1 is SGDLS and CDR2 is YYNGEE. J lost 6 bases, V lost 4 bases, and 12 bases had no gene match. The CDR3 length is 16 residues. In DNA form, the CDR3 reads TGTGCCAGCAGCTTCATCCCGGGACTACGAGCCGGGGAGCTGTTTTTT. Its translation is CASSFIPGLRAGELFF. The full variable domain, rest sourced from reference TRBV9 and TRBJ2-2, is DSGVTQTPKHLITATGQRVTLRCSPRSGDLSVYWYQQSLDQGLQFLIQYYNGEERAKGNILERFSAQQFPDLHSELNLSSLELGDSALYFCASSFIPGLRAGELFFGEGSRLTVL.

The chain combines TRBV27 with TRBJ2-1, with a possible D match to TRBD1 (5 bases). The CDR3 consists of 14 residues. Germline V gene data show CDR1 as MNHEY and CDR2 as SMNVEV (reference sequence). Between the trimmed V and J ends, which lost 2 bases and 12 bases, there was a span of 17 bases. CDR3 amino acids: CASSLGASWGMQFF. The CDR3 DNA reads TGTGCCAGCAGTTTAGGGGCTAGTTGGGGTATGCAGTTCTTC.

This clone was detected only a few times. The chain combines TRBV4-2 with TRBJ2-1; D is perhaps TRBD2 (6 bases). CDR3 length: 17 amino acids. V dropped 0 bases and J dropped 4 bases, with 16 bases sitting between them. Looked up from germline, CDR1 is LGHNA and CDR2 is YNFKEQ. CDR3 bases: TGTGCCAGCAGCCAAGATCTAGGTAATAGCGGATACAATGAGCAGTTCTTC. It specifies CASSQDLGNSGYNEQFF.